This TCR beta chain came from a study of monozygotic twins with inflammatory bowel disease. Whole-study findings and limits: Repertoire similarity matched across concordant and discordant twins, perhaps owing to limited power. Relative to healthy twins, IBD patients had fewer clonotypes in common with others, a gap that was especially apparent with disease activity.

Remarks on this clonotype: Its antigen is as yet unknown.

Every TCR library consumed approximately 4,000 ng of total RNA. TCRdb reworked the 5' RACE reads into one entry per CDR3 protein, no DNA. In total, the table holds around 410,000 distinct CDR3 sequences. From germline, CDR1 is MGHRA and CDR2 YSYEKL. This CDR3 contains 15 residues. This chain joins TRBV4-1 and TRBJ1-6; the TCRdb call, TRBD1, lacks DNA for checking. The sequence derives from a human donor with ulcerative colitis or Crohn's disease, or a healthy co-twin of an affected twin (not recorded which). The sequenced material came from blood. CDR3 protein: CASSQPQMDNSPLHF.